This T cell receptor (beta chain) came from a study of OX40 agonist ivuxolimab in advanced cancers. Study information: In this cohort, patients received ivuxolimab, an agonistic anti-OX40 (CD134) antibody. Patients received intravenous ivuxolimab every 2 weeks at 0.01 to 10 mg/kg. Partial responses occurred in Three dose-escalation patients, one with hepatocellular carcinoma and two with cutaneous melanoma. General observations from the study: Several nonresponders also turned out to have low normalized T-cell clonal expansion.

CDR1 is SGHVS, CDR2 FQNEAQ, per germline. V lost 1 base to trimming and J lost 1 base, with 7 bases between them. This CDR3 region has 14 residues. As concerns this clone: Its antigen is as yet unknown.

Using immunoSEQ multiplex PCR, the repertoire was profiled, and TCRdb retains in-frame clones only, with some absent. In the table there are approximately 70,000 clones, roughly 90% of which are singletons. Sequencing used CD4+ or CD8+ T cells sorted from blood, obtained in a trial of the OX40 agonist ivuxolimab. The TCR was taken from an adult with an advanced solid tumor such as melanoma, head and neck, liver or kidney cancer. The rearrangement joins TRBV7-8 to TRBJ1-1; maybe TRBD1 (5 bases). In DNA form, the CDR3 reads TGTGCCAGCAGCTTAGGGGGGTGGAACACTGAAGCTTTCTTT. Protein product: CASSLGGWNTEAFF.